This TCR beta chain was recovered during a study of cytomegalovirus exposure and HLA in healthy donors. V trimming: 7 bases; J trimming: 5 bases; junction bases outside the gene matches: 13. Germline lookup yields CDR1 SEHNR and CDR2 FQNEAQ (reference sequence). The CDR3 runs to 15 residues. Turning to this clone: Antigen specificity is unknown.

Study-wide results and caveats: A later analysis associated some 16,000 TCR beta sequences with HLA alleles at a 0.05 false discovery rate. According to reports, the classifier identified cytomegalovirus status with high specificity and sensitivity.

13 Jbeta primers and 60 Vbeta primers were used for the PCR. The table came from immunoSEQ multiplex PCR; TCRdb's copy has only in-frame clones and leaves some out. This sample's table has around 130,000 clones. The donors were healthy bone marrow donors. Sequenced: PBMCs. The chain uses TRBV7-9 and TRBJ2-5; 7 nucleotides agree with TRBD2. The clonotype comes from a woman in her thirties or forties in good health and CMV-seronegative. CDR3 nucleotide sequence: TGTGCCAGCATGATAGTGGGGGGGGGAGAGGAGACCCAGTACTTC. Amino acids: CASMIVGGGEETQYF.